This entry lists 16 T cell receptor beta chains sequenced from one sample in a study of blood T cell repertoires in COVID-19. Using immunoSEQ multiplex PCR, the repertoire was profiled, and TCRdb retains in-frame clones only, with some absent. This sample has under 200,000 clones; around nine tenths occur once, and the top ten carry under 3%. Sequenced input: peripheral blood. These receptors were taken from a woman older than 75 with COVID-19, enrolled during active disease.

In this sample, this clone turned up once. The chain employs TRBV6-2 or TRBV6-3 and TRBJ1-5; 10 positions match TRBD1. The length of the CDR3 is 21 residues. V dropped 0 bases and J dropped 5; count of bases not matched to a gene: 19. Germline loops: CDR1 MNHEY, CDR2 SVGEGT. DNA for the CDR3: TGTGCCAGCAGTTACTCGAGATTGGGACAGGGGCCTCCCTACCGGGATCAGCCCCAGCATTTT. Protein product: CASSYSRLGQGPPYRDQPQHF.

V gene TRBV7-6 combines with J gene TRBJ2-3; 12 bases line up with TRBD2. This CDR3 has 17 residues. CDR1 SGHVS and CDR2 FNYEAQ come from the germline V gene. The V segment lost 5 bases and the J segment 2 bases; nucleotides outside the gene matches: 8. CDR3 region: CASSPRTSGILTDTQYF. As DNA, the CDR3 is TGTGCCAGCAGCCCCAGGACTAGCGGGATCCTCACAGATACGCAGTATTTT. The variable domain in full, with the rest retrieved from reference TRBV7-6 and TRBJ2-3, is GAGVSQSPRYKVTKRGQDVALRCDPISGHVSLYWYRQALGQGPEFLTYFNYEAQQDKSGLPNDRFSAERPEGSISTLTIQRTEQRDSAMYRCASSPRTSGILTDTQYFGPGTRLTVL.

The CDR3 DNA reads as TGTGCCAGCACCCATCCGGGCAGGGTCGGTTCTTATAGCAATCAGCCCCAGCATTTT. Translation gives CASTHPGRVGSYSNQPQHF. V is TRBV28 and J is TRBJ1-5; D may be TRBD1 (5 bases). CDR1 and CDR2 from the germline V gene are MDHEN and SYDVKM. V was trimmed by 7 bases and J by 0 bases, leaving 25 bases between them. The CDR3 covers 19 residues.

This clone occurred once. The sample holds other DNA sequences that translate to the same CDR3. This chain connects TRBV18 to TRBJ1-1, with TRBD1 identical over 7 bases. Per germline, CDR1 KGHSH and CDR2 LQKENI. V dropped 6 bases and J dropped 0; count of bases not matched to a gene: 4. CDR3 length: 14 amino acids. CDR3 sequence reads: CASSPGQMNTEAFF. The CDR3 DNA is TGTGCCAGCTCCCCGGGACAGATGAACACTGAAGCTTTCTTT.

This chain uses TRBV6-5 with TRBJ1-2; D remains unclear. Germline lookup yields CDR1 MNHEY and CDR2 SVGAGI. V was trimmed by 7 bases and J by 5 bases, leaving 11 bases between them. CDR3 length equals 12 residues. The CDR3 DNA is TGTGCCAGCACCCAGGATCGGTATGGCTACACCTTC. This translates into CASTQDRYGYTF.

The chain recombines TRBV9 with TRBJ2-1; D gene uncertain. Germline CDR1 is SGDLS and CDR2 is YYNGEE. Trimming stripped 4 bases from V and 8 bases from J, with 16 bases between. The CDR3 is 14 residues long. The CDR3 loop reads CASSPRGSIYEQFF. The CDR3 DNA follows: TGTGCCAGCAGCCCCCGCGGAAGTATCTATGAGCAGTTCTTC.

The rearrangement uses TRBV20-1 and TRBJ1-3, with D perhaps TRBD1 (5 bases). The V gene's germline CDR1 is DFQATT and CDR2 SNEGSKA (reference sequence). The CDR3 runs to 13 residues. Trimming removed 3 bases at V and 2 bases at J, with 8 bases between. CDR3 bases: TGCAGTGCTAGTAAGGGGACTGGAAACACCATATATTTT. Translating gives CSASKGTGNTIYF.

The chain has TRBV10-3 and TRBJ1-1, with a tentative D call TRBD1 (6 bases). With 5 bases removed from V and 0 bases from J, the gap between germline ends came to 10 bases. This CDR3 is built from 14 residues. Germline lookup yields CDR1 ENHRY and CDR2 SYGVKD. CDR3 DNA: TGTGCCATCAGTTCAGGGACATTGAACACTGAAGCTTTCTTT. Protein sequence: CAISSGTLNTEAFF.

The chain is built from TRBV15 and TRBJ1-1, with TRBD1 identical over 7 bases. The V segment lost 5 bases and the J segment 4 bases; nucleotides outside the gene matches: 7. The CDR3 is 14 residues long. Germline V gene data show CDR1 as LNHNV and CDR2 as YYDKDF (reference sequence). This CDR3 reads CATSRGQVGTEAFF. CDR3 DNA sequence: TGTGCCACCAGCCGCGGACAGGTGGGCACTGAAGCTTTCTTT. The full variable domain, in which reference TRBV15 and TRBJ1-1 provide the parts outside the CDR3, is DAMVIQNPRYQVTQFGKPVTLSCSQTLNHNVMYWYQQKSSQAPKLLFHYYDKDFNNEADTPDNFQSRRPNTSFCFLDIRSPGLGDTAMYLCATSRGQVGTEAFFGQGTRLTVV.

The chain couples TRBV3-1 (or the pseudogene TRBV3-2) to TRBJ1-2; no reliable D call. This CDR3 spans 14 amino acids. V lost 1 base and J lost 2, with 8 bases in between. Germline V gene sequence: CDR1 LGHDT, CDR2 YNNKEL (reference sequence). CDR3 bases: TGTGCCAGCAGCCAAGCGTGGGCAAACTATGGCTACACCTTC. Translating gives CASSQAWANYGYTF.

J is TRBJ1-1 and V is TRBV5-1; 7 nucleotides agree with TRBD1. J gave up 5 bases and V 3 bases, and 7 bases lay outside the gene matches. The CDR3 is made up of 14 amino acids. Germline V gives CDR1 SGHRS, CDR2 YFSETQ. CDR3 DNA sequence: TGCGCCAGCAGCTCCCAAACAGGGGCGACTGAAGCTTTCTTT. Residues: CASSSQTGATEAFF. Full variable domain (missing parts from reference TRBV5-1 and TRBJ1-1): KAGVTQTPRYLIKTRGQQVTLSCSPISGHRSVSWYQQTPGQGLQFLFEYFSETQRNKGNFPGRFSGRQFSNSRSEMNVSTLELGDSALYLCASSSQTGATEAFFGQGTRLTVV.

The CDR3 DNA reads as TGTGCCAGCAGCCAAGAGAGGGCTGGGGCCAACGTCCTGACTTTC. Protein: CASSQERAGANVLTF. The genes are TRBV3-1 (or the pseudogene TRBV3-2) and TRBJ2-6; possibly TRBD2 for D (5 bases). Germline V lookup: CDR1 LGHDT, CDR2 YNNKEL (reference sequence). Trimming shortened V by 0 bases and J by 2 bases, and 5 bases separated the two germline ends. The CDR3 spans 15 residues.

The V call is TRBV5-1, the J call TRBJ1-4; D is uncertain. CDR3 length equals 17 residues. Germline loops: CDR1 SGHRS, CDR2 YFSETQ. Trimming took 4 bases from V and 8 from J, leaving 24 bases between them. CDR3 nucleotides: TGCGCCAGCAGCCTTACACCACCAACAGCTAACGCAGAAAAACTGTTTTTT. Residues: CASSLTPPTANAEKLFF.

The V gene is TRBV15, the J gene TRBJ2-6, with D hard to call. Between the trimmed V and J ends, which lost 1 base and 4 bases, there was a span of 5 bases. Germline CDR1 reads LNHNV; CDR2 reads YYDKDF (reference sequence). The CDR3 is 14 residues long. CDR3 sequence reads: CATSRVPGANVLTF. CDR3 nucleotides: TGTGCCACCAGCAGAGTTCCGGGGGCCAACGTCCTGACTTTC.

The rearrangement uses TRBV9 and TRBJ2-5; perhaps TRBD2 as D (6 bases). CDR1 SGDLS and CDR2 YYNGEE come from the germline V gene. The CDR3 runs to 13 residues. Trimming removed 1 base at V and 5 bases at J, with 9 bases between. The DNA of the CDR3 is TGTGCCAGCAGCGTACGGAGCGGGGAGACCCAGTACTTC. Protein: CASSVRSGETQYF.

The chain recombines TRBV23-1 with TRBJ2-1; D perhaps matches TRBD2 (6 bases). TRBV23-1 is classed as an ORF, of uncertain function. Trimming cost V 4 bases and J 8 bases, with 18 bases left between them. The length of the CDR3 is 15 residues. CDR3 amino acids: CASSPSSEIRDEQFF. In nucleotides, the CDR3 is TGCGCCAGCAGTCCGTCTAGCGAGATTCGGGATGAGCAGTTCTTC.